This record covers a single TCR beta chain. The sample belongs to a study of Ad26.COV2.S vaccination and SARS-CoV-2 variants. Study in general: Once or twice, 56 days apart, Ad26.COV2.S was delivered intramuscularly.

The V segment lost 3 bases and the J segment 2 bases; nucleotides outside the gene matches: 10. The CDR3 has 17 amino acids. The germline V gene has CDR1 SNHLY and CDR2 FYNNEI. Treatment noted: over 15 received Ad26.COV2.S at low or high dose, single or two shots; roughly five received placebo; per-sample allocation not given. It was on day 63 after the first vaccine or placebo injection that samples were taken. The repertoire was sequenced with immunoSEQ multiplex PCR; TCRdb's copy has only in-frame clones and lacks some. The sample contains 290,000 or so clones, 87% of which appear only once. The TCR originated in a person aged 18-65 years who received the Ad26.COV2.S COVID-19 vaccine or a placebo. Sequenced here: peripheral blood, sampled in a trial of Ad26.COV2.S vaccine versus placebo. The chain joins TRBV2 to TRBJ2-3; 8 nucleotides line up with TRBD2. The CDR3: CASSDAGGSGPTDTQYF. CDR3 bases: TGTGCCAGCAGTGATGCGGGGGGTAGCGGACCCACAGATACGCAGTATTTT.